This T cell receptor beta chain comes out of a study of cytomegalovirus exposure and HLA in healthy donors. Study-level results: DRB1 showed the most TCR associations and HLA-C the fewest in a later analysis, as rates varied by HLA locus. The authors confirmed in vitro that a few CMV-associated chains were specific for CMV antigens. The classifier reportedly diagnosed cytomegalovirus status with high specificity and sensitivity.

In regard to this clone: What it recognizes is unknown. The sample carries other DNA sequences with the same CDR3.

The CDR3 sequence is 14 residues long. With 3 bases clipped from V and 4 bases from J, the junction kept 4 bases outside the gene matches. Germline V gives CDR1 LNHDA, CDR2 SQIVND (reference sequence). Amplification used 60 Vbeta primers and 13 Jbeta primers. This table comes from immunoSEQ multiplex PCR, and its TCRdb copy is limited to in-frame clones, with some not included. The repertoire holds more than 95,000 clones, around 73% seen once, with approximately 1.7% in the top ten. This sequence was found in a middle-aged woman in good health and CMV-seronegative. The chain carries TRBV19 and TRBJ2-7, with TRBD2 matching 9 bases. Sequenced input: PBMCs. The CDR3 sequence is CASSMSSGAYEQYF. In DNA form, the CDR3 reads TGTGCCAGTAGTATGTCTAGCGGGGCGTACGAGCAGTACTTC.